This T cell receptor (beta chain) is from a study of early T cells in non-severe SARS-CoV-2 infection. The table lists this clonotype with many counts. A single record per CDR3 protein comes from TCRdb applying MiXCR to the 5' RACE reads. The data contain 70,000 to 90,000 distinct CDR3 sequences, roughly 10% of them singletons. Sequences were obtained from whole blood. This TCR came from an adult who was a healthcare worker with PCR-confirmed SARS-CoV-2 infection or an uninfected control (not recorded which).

CDR3 sequence (DNA): TGCGCCAGCAGCTTAGACACTCAACGGTGGGAGACCCAGTACTTC. Translating gives CASSLDTQRWETQYF. The chain uses TRBV5-1 and TRBJ2-5; D not certain. V shed 2 bases and J shed 5 bases, with 16 bases lying between them. The CDR3 length is 15 residues. In germline, CDR1 is SGHRS, CDR2 YFSETQ.